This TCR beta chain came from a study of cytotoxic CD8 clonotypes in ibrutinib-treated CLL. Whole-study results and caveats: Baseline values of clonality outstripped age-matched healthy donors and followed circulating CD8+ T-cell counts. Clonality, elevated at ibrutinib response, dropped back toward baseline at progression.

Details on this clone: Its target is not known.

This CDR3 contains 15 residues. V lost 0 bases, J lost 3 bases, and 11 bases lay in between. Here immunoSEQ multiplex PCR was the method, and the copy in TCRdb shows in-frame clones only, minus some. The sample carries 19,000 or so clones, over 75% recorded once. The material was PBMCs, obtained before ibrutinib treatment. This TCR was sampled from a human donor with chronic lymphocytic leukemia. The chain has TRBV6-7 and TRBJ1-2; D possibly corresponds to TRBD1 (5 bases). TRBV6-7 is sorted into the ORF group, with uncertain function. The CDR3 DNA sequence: TGTGCCAGCAGTTACTCGGCGGGGGTCGACTATGGCTACACCTTC. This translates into CASSYSAGVDYGYTF.